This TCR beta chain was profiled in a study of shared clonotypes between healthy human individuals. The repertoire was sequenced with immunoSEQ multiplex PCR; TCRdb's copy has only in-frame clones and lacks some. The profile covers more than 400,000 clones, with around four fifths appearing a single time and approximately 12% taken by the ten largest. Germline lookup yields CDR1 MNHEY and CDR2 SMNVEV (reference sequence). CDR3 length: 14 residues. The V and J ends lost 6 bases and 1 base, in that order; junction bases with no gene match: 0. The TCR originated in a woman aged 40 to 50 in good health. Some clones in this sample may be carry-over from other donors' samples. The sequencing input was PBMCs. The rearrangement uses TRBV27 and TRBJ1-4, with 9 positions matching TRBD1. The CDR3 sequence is CASRGQGTNEKLFF. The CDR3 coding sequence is TGTGCCAGCAGGGGACAGGGAACTAATGAAAAACTGTTTTTT.